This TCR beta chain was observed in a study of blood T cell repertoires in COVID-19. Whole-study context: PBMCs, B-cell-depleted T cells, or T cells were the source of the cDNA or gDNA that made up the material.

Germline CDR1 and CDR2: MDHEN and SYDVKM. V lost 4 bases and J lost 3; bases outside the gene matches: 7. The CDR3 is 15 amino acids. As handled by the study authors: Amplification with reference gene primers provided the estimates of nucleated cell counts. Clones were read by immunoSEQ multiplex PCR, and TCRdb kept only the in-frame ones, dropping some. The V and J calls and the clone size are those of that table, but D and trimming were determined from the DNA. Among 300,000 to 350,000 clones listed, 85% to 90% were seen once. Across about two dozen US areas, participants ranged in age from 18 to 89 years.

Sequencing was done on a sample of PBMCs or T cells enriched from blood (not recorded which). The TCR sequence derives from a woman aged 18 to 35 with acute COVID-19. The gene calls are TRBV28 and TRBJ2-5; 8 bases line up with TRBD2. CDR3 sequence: CASSSPGAGEETQYF. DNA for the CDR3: TGTGCCAGCAGTTCGCCAGGAGCGGGGGAAGAGACCCAGTACTTC.